This TCR beta chain came from a study of radiotherapy plus CTLA-4 blockade in lung cancer. Turning to the study itself: Patients showed objective responses in about 20% of cases, and disease control was achieved by under 40%. Overall study findings and caveats: Response, reportedly, was best predicted by interferon-beta along with early blood T cell clone dynamics. Blood saw expansion of tumor-derived TCR clones after radiotherapy plus ipilimumab.

In chemo-refractory metastatic non-small-cell lung cancer, patients got ipilimumab CTLA-4 blockade together with focal radiation. Libraries were prepared by immunoSEQ multiplex PCR; TCRdb keeps only in-frame clonotypes and omits some of them. Among roughly 42,000 clones listed, 63% were seen once. This clone was found a few times. What it binds is unknown. The sequence was obtained from a human donor with non-small cell lung cancer who had a partial response to radiotherapy plus ipilimumab. The sample was peripheral blood, taken from a patient treated with radiotherapy plus ipilimumab.

In DNA form, the CDR3 reads TGTGCCAGTAGTAAAGGACCGGGACAGGAAGCTTTCTTT. Translating gives CASSKGPGQEAFF. The chain has TRBV19 and TRBJ1-1; 7 positions agree with TRBD1. Per the germline V gene, CDR1 is LNHDA and CDR2 is SQIVND (reference sequence). This CDR3 comprises 13 residues. V was pared by 4 bases and J by 8 bases, with 7 bases of the junction left unmatched.